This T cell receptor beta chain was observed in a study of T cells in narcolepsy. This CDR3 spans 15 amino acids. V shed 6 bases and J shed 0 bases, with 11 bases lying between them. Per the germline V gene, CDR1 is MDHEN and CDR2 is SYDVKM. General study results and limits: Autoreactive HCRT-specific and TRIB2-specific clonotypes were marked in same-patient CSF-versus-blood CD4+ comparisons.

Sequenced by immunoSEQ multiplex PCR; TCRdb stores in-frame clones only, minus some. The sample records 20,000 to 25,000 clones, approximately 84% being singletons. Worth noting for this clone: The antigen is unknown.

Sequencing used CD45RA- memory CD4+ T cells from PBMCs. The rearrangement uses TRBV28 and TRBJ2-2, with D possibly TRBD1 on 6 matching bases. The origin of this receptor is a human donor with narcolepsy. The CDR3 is CASRERDTNTGELFF. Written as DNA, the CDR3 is TGTGCCAGCAGGGAACGGGACACGAACACCGGGGAGCTGTTTTTT. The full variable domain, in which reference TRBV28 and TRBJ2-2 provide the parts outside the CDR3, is DVKVTQSSRYLVKRTGEKVFLECVQDMDHENMFWYRQDPGLGLRLIYFSYDVKMKEKGDIPEGYSVSREKKERFSLILESASTNQTSMYLCASRERDTNTGELFFGEGSRLTVL.